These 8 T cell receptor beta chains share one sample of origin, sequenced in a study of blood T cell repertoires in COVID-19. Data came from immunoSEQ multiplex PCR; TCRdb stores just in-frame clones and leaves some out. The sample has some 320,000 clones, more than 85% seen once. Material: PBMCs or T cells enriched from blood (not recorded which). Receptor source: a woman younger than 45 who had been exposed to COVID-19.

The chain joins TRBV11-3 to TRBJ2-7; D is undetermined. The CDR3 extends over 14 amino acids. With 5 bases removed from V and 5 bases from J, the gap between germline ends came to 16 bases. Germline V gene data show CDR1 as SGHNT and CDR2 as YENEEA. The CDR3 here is CASSPRAKANEQYF. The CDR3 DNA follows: TGTGCCAGCAGCCCCCGTGCCAAAGCCAACGAGCAGTACTTC.

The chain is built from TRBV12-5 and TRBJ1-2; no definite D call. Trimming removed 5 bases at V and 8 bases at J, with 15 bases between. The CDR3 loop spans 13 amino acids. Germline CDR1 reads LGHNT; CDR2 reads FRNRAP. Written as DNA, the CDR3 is TGTGCTAGTGGTCCAGGCGGGGATGGCGGCTACACCTTC. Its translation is CASGPGGDGGYTF.

CDR3 loop: CASSMGAPLVKLFF. For the CDR3, the DNA is TGTGCCAGTAGTATGGGGGCCCCTCTGGTAAAACTGTTTTTT. The rearrangement joins TRBV19 to TRBJ1-4; TRBD1 is a possible D gene (6 bases). Germline assignment: CDR1 LNHDA and CDR2 SQIVND (reference sequence). Trimming stripped 3 bases from V and 10 bases from J, with 15 bases between. The CDR3 spans 14 residues.

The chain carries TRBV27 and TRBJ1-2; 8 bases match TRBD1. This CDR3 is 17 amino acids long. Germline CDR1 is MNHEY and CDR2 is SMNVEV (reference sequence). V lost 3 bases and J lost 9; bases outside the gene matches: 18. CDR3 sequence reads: CASSFYPIAGTGGSYTF. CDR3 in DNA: TGTGCCAGCAGTTTCTACCCCATAGCCGGGACAGGAGGTAGCTACACCTTC.

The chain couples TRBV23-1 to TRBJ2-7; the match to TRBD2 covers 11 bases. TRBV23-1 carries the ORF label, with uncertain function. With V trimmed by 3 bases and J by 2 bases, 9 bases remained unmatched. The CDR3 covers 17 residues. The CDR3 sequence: CASSHSGLAGPTYEQYF. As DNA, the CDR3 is TGCGCCAGCAGTCACTCCGGACTAGCGGGCCCAACCTACGAGCAGTACTTC.

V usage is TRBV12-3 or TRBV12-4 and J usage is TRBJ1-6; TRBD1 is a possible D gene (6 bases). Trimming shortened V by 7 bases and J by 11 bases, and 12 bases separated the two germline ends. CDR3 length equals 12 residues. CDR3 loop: CASTLTGAPLHF. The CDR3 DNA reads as TGTGCCAGCACTTTGACAGGCGCACCCCTCCACTTT.

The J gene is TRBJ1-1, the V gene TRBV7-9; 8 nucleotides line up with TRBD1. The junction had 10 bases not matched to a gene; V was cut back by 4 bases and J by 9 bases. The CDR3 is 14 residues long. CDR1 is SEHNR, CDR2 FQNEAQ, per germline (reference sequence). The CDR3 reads CASSSSSGQDKAFF. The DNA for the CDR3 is TGTGCCAGCAGCTCGTCGTCGGGACAGGATAAAGCTTTCTTT. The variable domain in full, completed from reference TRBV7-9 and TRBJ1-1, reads DTGVSQNPRHKITKRGQNVTFRCDPISEHNRLYWYRQTLGQGPEFLTYFQNEAQLEKSRLLSDRFSAERPKGSFSTLEIQRTEQGDSAMYLCASSSSSGQDKAFFGQGTRLTVV.

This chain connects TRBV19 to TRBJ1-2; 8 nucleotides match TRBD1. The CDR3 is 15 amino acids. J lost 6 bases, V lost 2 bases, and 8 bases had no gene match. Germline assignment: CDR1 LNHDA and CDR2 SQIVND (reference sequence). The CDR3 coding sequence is TGTGCCAGTAGTATAAGGACAGGGTCAGCTAATGGCTACACCTTC. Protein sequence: CASSIRTGSANGYTF.